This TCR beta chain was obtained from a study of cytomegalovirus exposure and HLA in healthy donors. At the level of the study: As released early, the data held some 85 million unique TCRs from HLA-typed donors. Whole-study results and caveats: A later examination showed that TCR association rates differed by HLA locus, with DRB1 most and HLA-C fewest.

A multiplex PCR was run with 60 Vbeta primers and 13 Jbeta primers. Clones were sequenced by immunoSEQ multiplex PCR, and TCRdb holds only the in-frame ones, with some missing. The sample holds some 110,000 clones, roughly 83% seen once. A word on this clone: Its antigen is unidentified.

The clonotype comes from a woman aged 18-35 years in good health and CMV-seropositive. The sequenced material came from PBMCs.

CDR3 coding DNA: TGTGCCAGCAGCGACCAGGGACAGGGTAGAGGTGGCTACACCTTC. It is translated as CASSDQGQGRGGYTF. The genes are TRBV6-6 and TRBJ1-2; TRBD1 aligns across 9 bases. CDR3 length: 15 residues. The trim removed 6 bases at V and 7 bases at J, leaving 12 bases unmatched. Per germline, CDR1 MNHNY and CDR2 SVGAGI (reference sequence).